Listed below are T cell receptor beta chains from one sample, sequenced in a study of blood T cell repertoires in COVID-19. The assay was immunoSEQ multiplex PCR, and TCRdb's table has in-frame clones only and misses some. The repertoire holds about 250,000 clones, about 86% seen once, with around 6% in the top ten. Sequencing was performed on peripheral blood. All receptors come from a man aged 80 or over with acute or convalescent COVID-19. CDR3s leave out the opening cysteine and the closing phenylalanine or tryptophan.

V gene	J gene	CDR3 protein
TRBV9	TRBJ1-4	ASSTEGTNEKLF
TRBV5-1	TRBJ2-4	ASSARLAGGPAKNIQY
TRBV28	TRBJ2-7	ASSLSGPGTVTYEQY
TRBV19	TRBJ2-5	ASSIQGWGETQY
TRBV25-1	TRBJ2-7	ASSERSSGGSLD
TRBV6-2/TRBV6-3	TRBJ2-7	ASSSSGRAAYEQY
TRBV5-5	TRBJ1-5	ASSLQGAGNQPQH
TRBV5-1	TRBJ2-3	ASSLGQNTDTQY
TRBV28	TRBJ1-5	ASSSRQGSQPQH
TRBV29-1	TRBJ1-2	SVEKQGDGYT
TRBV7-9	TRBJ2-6	ASSFGQGTGANVLT
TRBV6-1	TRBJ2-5	ASSEGHLETQY
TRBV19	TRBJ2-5	ASSAGGRTQY
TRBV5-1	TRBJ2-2	ASSSLAGGPLNTGELF
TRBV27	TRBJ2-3	ASSFGQGRTDTQY